This TCR beta chain was documented in a study of blood T cell repertoires in COVID-19. As for the study in general: Spain, Italy and the United States supplied samples that represented acute and convalescent COVID-19. PBMCs, B-cell-depleted T cells, or T cells were the source of the cDNA or gDNA that made up the material.

Under the authors' procedure: Reference gene primer amplification in the assay estimated nucleated cell counts. Libraries were prepared by immunoSEQ multiplex PCR; TCRdb keeps only in-frame clonotypes and omits some of them. V and J calls plus clone size are reproduced from that table; the DNA served to infer D and trimming. The table has some 87,000 clones, over 70% seen once. The germline V gene has CDR1 MNHEY and CDR2 SVGAGI. Trimming pared 6 bases from V and 5 bases from J, leaving 13 bases between. There are 13 residues in the CDR3. This chain links TRBV6-5 with TRBJ2-5; the D gene is possibly TRBD1 (5 bases). Sequencing used peripheral blood. This TCR came from a human donor in a cohort sampled during active COVID-19. CDR3 sequence reads: CASRTAGWETQYF. The DNA of the CDR3 is TGTGCCAGCAGGACGGCAGGGTGGGAGACCCAGTACTTC.